This TCR beta chain was recovered during a study of technical replicates of blood from a handful of donors. V was cut by 0 bases and J by 6 bases, with 9 bases left in between. Germline CDR1 is MGHRA and CDR2 is YSYEKL. The CDR3 contains 13 residues. Libraries were prepared by immunoSEQ multiplex PCR; TCRdb keeps only in-frame clonotypes and omits some of them. The table lists tens of thousands of clones, approximately 95% of them singletons. This rearrangement joins TRBV4-1 to TRBJ2-7, with unresolved D. The TCR was taken from a human donor in good health. The sample consisted of T cells isolated from PBMCs. The CDR3 is CASSQDLSGEQYF. The CDR3 DNA reads TGCGCCAGCAGCCAAGATTTGTCGGGCGAGCAGTACTTC.